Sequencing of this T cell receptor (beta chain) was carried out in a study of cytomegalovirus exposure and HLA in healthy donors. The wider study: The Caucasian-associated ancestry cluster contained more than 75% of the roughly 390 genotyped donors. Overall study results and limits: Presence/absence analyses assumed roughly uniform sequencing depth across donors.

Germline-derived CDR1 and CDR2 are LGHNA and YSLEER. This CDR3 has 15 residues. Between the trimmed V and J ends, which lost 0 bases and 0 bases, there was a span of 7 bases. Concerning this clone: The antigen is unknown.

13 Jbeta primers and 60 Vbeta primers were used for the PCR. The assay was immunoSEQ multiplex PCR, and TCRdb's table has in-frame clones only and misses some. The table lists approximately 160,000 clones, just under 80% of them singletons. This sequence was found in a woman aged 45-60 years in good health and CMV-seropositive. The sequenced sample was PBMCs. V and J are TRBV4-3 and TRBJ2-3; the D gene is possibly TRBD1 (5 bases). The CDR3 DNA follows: TGCGCCAGCAGCCAAGAGGACACTAGCACAGATACGCAGTATTTT. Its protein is CASSQEDTSTDTQYF.